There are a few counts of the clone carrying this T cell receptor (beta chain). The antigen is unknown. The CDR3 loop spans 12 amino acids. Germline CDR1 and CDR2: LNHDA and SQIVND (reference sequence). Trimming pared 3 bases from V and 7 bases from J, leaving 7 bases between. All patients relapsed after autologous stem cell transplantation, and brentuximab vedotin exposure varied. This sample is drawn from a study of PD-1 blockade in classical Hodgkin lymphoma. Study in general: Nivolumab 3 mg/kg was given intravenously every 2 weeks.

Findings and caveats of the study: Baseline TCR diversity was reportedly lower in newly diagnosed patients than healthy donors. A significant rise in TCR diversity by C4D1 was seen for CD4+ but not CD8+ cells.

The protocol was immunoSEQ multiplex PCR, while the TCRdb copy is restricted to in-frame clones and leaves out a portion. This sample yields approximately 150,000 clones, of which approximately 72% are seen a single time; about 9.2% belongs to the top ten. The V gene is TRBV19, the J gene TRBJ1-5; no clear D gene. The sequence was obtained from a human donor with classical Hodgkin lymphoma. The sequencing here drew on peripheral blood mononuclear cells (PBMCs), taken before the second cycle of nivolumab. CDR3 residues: CASSILKQPQHF. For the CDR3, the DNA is TGTGCCAGTAGTATTTTGAAACAGCCCCAGCATTTT.